This TCR beta chain was retrieved from a study of blood T cell repertoires in COVID-19. The overall study: Whether acute or convalescent, the COVID-19 samples came from the United States, Italy and Spain. Sample material is recorded as cDNA or gDNA derived from T cells, B-cell-depleted T cells, or PBMCs.

Per the original data handling: Amplification of reference gene primers provided the estimated nucleated cell counts. Sequencing was performed with immunoSEQ multiplex PCR; in TCRdb, only in-frame clones are kept and a portion is missing. V and J calls and clone size are as listed in that table; D and trimming were resolved from the DNA. The sample records approximately 110,000 clones, approximately 70% being singletons. CDR3 length equals 13 residues. V lost 3 bases and J 7 bases, leaving 12 bases between the germline ends. Germline loops: CDR1 MDHEN, CDR2 SYDVKM. This clone came up many times. This TCR was sampled from a human donor with acute or convalescent COVID-19. The donor label of this sample is uncertain. The sample was peripheral blood. This chain joins TRBV28 and TRBJ1-2, with D tentatively TRBD1 (6 bases). The CDR3 loop is CASSFSGGLGYTF. In DNA, the CDR3 is TGTGCCAGCAGTTTTTCGGGGGGGCTTGGCTACACCTTC.